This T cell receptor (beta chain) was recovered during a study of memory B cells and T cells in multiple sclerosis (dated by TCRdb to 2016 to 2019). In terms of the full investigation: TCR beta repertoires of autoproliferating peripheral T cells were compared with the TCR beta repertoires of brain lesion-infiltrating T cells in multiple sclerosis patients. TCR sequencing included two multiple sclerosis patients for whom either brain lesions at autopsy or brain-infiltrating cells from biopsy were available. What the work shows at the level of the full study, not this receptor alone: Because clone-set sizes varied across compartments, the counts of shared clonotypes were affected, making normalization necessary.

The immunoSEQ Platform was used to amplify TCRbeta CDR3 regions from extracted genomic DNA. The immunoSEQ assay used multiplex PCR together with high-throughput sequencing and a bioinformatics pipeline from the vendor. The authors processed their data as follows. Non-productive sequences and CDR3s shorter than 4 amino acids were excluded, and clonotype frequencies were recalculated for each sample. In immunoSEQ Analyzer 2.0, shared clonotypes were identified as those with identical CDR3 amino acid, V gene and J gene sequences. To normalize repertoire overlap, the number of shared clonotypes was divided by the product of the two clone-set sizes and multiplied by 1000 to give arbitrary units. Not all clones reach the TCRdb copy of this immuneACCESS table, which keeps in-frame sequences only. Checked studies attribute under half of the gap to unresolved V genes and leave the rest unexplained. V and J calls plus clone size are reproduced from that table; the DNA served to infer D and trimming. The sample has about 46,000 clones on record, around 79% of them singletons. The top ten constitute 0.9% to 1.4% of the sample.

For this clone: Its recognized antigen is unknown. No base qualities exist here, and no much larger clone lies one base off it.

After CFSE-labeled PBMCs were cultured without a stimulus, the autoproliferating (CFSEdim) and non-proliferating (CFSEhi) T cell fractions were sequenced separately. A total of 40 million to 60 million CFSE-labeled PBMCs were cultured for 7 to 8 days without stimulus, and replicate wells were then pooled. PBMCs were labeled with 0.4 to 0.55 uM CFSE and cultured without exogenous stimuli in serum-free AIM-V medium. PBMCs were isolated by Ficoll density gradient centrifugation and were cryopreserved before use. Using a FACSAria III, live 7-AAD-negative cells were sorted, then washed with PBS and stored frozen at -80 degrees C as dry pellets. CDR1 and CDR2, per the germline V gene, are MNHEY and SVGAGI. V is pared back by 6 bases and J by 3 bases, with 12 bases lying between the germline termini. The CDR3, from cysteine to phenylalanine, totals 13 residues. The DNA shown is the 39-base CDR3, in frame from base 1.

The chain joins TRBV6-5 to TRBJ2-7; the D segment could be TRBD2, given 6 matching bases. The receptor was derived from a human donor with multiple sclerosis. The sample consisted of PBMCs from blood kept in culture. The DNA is TGTGCCAGCAGGTCGGGACTCAGCTACGAGCAGTACTTC. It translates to CASRSGLSYEQYF.